This is a list of T cell receptor beta chains from one sample in a study of CD8+ T cells in alopecia areata. TCRdb's copy holds only in-frame clones and misses some; the assay was immunoSEQ multiplex PCR. The data contain hundreds of thousands of clones, about 60% of them singletons. The input for sequencing was CD4+ T cells sorted from blood, taken around week 54, from a patient treated with tofacitinib. The receptor source for this set is a human donor with alopecia areata. Each CDR3 is given with its conserved first and last residue. A D gene is named only where the DNA matches it firmly. Size values are once, few and many counts, or a class for expanded clones, and some rows have none.

TRBJ2-7 few TRBV25-1 TRBD1 TGTGCCAGCGCCAAGACAGGGGGCTCCTACGAGCAGTACTTC CASAKTGGSYEQYF
TRBJ2-7 NA TRBV6-6 NA TGTGCCAGCAGTTACTCGACAGGAAAGCAGTACTTC CASSYSTGKQYF
TRBJ2-6 few TRBV7-8 NA TGTGCCAGCAGCTTCAAGAGCAGTTTTCGCTCTGGGGCCAACGTCCTGACTTTC CASSFKSSFRSGANVLTF
TRBJ2-2 NA TRBV7-9 NA TGTGCCAGCAGCTTCGGACAGAACACCGGGGAGCTGTTTTTT CASSFGQNTGELFF
TRBJ2-5 NA TRBV2 NA TGTGCCAGCAGTGTCGGCACAAAGGAGACCCAGTACTTC CASSVGTKETQYF
TRBJ2-5 NA TRBV29-1 NA TGCAGCGTTGGGGGAGAGACCCAGTACTTC CSVGGETQYF
TRBJ1-1 NA TRBV5-6 TRBD1 TGTGCCAGCAGCTCCCGGGACAGGGTCCCTGAAGCTTTCTTT CASSSRDRVPEAFF
TRBJ2-5 NA TRBV7-9 NA TGTGCCAGCAGCTCGGCGGCGTACCAAGAGACCCAGTACTTC CASSSAAYQETQYF
TRBJ2-1 NA TRBV30 NA TGTGCCTGGAAAGATAGCTCCTACAATGAGCAGTTCTTC CAWKDSSYNEQFF
TRBJ2-7 NA TRBV7-9 NA TGTGCCAGCAGCTTGGGGGCTCTCTACGAGCAGTACTTC CASSLGALYEQYF
TRBJ1-6 NA TRBV4-3 NA TGCGCCAGCAGCCAAGCTTGGAGGGGGGATTCACCCCTCCACTTT CASSQAWRGDSPLHF
TRBJ1-5 NA TRBV27 NA TGTGCCAGACTCCGGTGGCAGCCCCAGCATTTT CARLRWQPQHF
TRBJ2-5 NA TRBV5-1 NA TGCGCCAGCAGCCCAACAGACGGACGGAGAGCGCAAGAGACCCAGTACTTC CASSPTDGRRAQETQYF
TRBJ2-3 few TRBV5-4 NA TGTGCCAGCAGCGCCGACCACACAGATACGCAGTATTTT CASSADHTDTQYF